These 26 T cell receptor beta chains originate from one sample sequenced in a study of long-term antiretroviral therapy in people with HIV. Survey-level resolution applied to immunoSEQ assay v3.0. Produced via immunoSEQ multiplex PCR; TCRdb's table is partial and in-frame only. Of some 25,000 clones listed, roughly 87% are singletons. The sequenced sample was unsorted PBMCs, obtained 1.1 years before starting antiretroviral therapy. All receptors derive from a young woman with HIV.

J is TRBJ2-2 and V is TRBV11-2; 7 bases are a match to TRBD1. Germline-derived CDR1 and CDR2 are SGHAT and FQNNGV. Trimming at V came to 3 bases and at J to 4 bases, leaving 8 bases not matched to a gene. The CDR3 is 16 residues long. This CDR3 is CASSLGLNRGTGELFF. The DNA of the CDR3 is TGTGCCAGCAGCTTGGGGTTAAACAGGGGCACCGGGGAGCTGTTTTTT. Filled out from reference TRBV11-2 and TRBJ2-2, the complete variable domain reads EAGVAQSPRYKIIEKRQSVAFWCNPISGHATLYWYQQILGQGPKLLIQFQNNGVVDDSQLPKDRFSAERLKGVDSTLKIQPAKLEDSAVYLCASSLGLNRGTGELFFGEGSRLTVL.

The chain is built from TRBV9 and TRBJ2-4, with D perhaps TRBD1 or TRBD2 (5 bases each). The CDR3 is 16 amino acids. Germline lookup yields CDR1 SGDLS and CDR2 YYNGEE. V was shortened by 0 bases and J by 1 base, with 11 bases between the two germline ends. The CDR3 DNA is TGTGCCAGCAGCGTAGTGGGACGTAGGGCCAAAAACATTCAGTACTTC. Its translation: CASSVVGRRAKNIQYF. Combining the CDR3 with reference TRBV9 and TRBJ2-4 gives the whole variable domain DSGVTQTPKHLITATGQRVTLRCSPRSGDLSVYWYQQSLDQGLQFLIQYYNGEERAKGNILERFSAQQFPDLHSELNLSSLELGDSALYFCASSVVGRRAKNIQYFGAGTRLSVL.

The chain is built from TRBV7-9 and TRBJ2-3; 8 bases fit TRBD2. The trim removed 4 bases at V and 7 bases at J, leaving 7 bases unmatched. This CDR3 contains 14 residues. Germline-derived CDR1 and CDR2 are SEHNR and FQNEAQ (reference sequence). The DNA for the CDR3 is TGTGCCAGCAGCTCGGGGGGGTCTTTTTATACGCAGTATTTT. This encodes CASSSGGSFYTQYF.

This chain links TRBV10-2 with TRBJ1-5; possibly TRBD1 for D (6 bases). The CDR3 is 15 residues long. CDR1 is WSHSY, CDR2 SAAADI, per germline. V was trimmed by 3 bases and J by 0 bases, leaving 9 bases between them. CDR3 loop: CASSEWTASNQPQHF. The CDR3 DNA is TGCGCCAGCAGTGAATGGACAGCTAGCAATCAGCCCCAGCATTTT.

This clone showed up just once. J is TRBJ1-3 and V is TRBV5-1; D possibly corresponds to TRBD1 (5 bases). V lost 4 bases to trimming and J lost 6 bases, with 17 bases between them. Germline V gives CDR1 SGHRS, CDR2 YFSETQ. This CDR3 is built from 15 residues. The CDR3 DNA is TGCGCCAGCAGCCCTCTCTCGAGGGGAGAAAACACCATATATTTT. Its translation: CASSPLSRGENTIYF.

The chain joins TRBV10-2 to TRBJ2-4; D gene unclear. The length of the CDR3 is 13 residues. The V end was cut by 6 bases, the J end by 0 bases, with 6 bases between. Germline assignment: CDR1 WSHSY and CDR2 SAAADI. The CDR3 region has the DNA TGCGCCAGCAGGGGATTAGCCAAAAACATTCAGTACTTC. As protein: CASRGLAKNIQYF.

The CDR3 DNA is TGCGCCAGCAGTGACCGGCGAGGGTCCGGGGAGCTGTTTTTT. Amino acid sequence: CASSDRRGSGELFF. This chain joins TRBV10-1 and TRBJ2-2; tentative D call: TRBD2 (5 bases). This CDR3 is 14 amino acids long. Trimming took off 3 bases at V and 6 bases at J, with 11 bases between the two ends. CDR1 is WNHNN, CDR2 SYGVQD, per germline (reference sequence).

The chain employs TRBV18 and TRBJ2-1; TRBD2 matches 8 bases. Unmatched junction bases numbered 4, after V lost 2 bases and J lost 7 bases. The CDR3 has 14 amino acids. Germline V gene sequence: CDR1 KGHSH, CDR2 LQKENI. The CDR3 loop reads CASSPAAGVNEQFF. DNA for the CDR3: TGTGCCAGCTCACCAGCAGCGGGGGTTAATGAGCAGTTCTTC.

This clone was counted a few times. The V gene is TRBV6-5, the J gene TRBJ1-5; no clear D gene. Germline values: CDR1 MNHEY, CDR2 SVGAGI. The CDR3 has 13 residues. Between the trimmed V and J ends, which lost 0 bases and 7 bases, there was a span of 7 bases. Here the CDR3 DNA reads TGTGCCAGCAGTTACTCAGGGTACCAGCCCCAGCATTTT. Its translation is CASSYSGYQPQHF.

The chain has TRBV2 and TRBJ1-1; D not certain. Germline CDR1 reads SNHLY; CDR2 reads FYNNEI. Trimming removed 2 bases at V and 6 bases at J, with 10 bases between. This CDR3 has 13 amino acids. The CDR3 region has the DNA TGTGCCAGCAGTGAATTGGAGGTGGCTGAAGCTTTCTTT. Translating gives CASSELEVAEAFF.

The rearrangement links TRBV5-1 to TRBJ2-3; D is perhaps TRBD1 or TRBD2 (5 bases each). Trimming left V 0 bases short and J 0 bases short, with 11 bases between. Germline V gene sequence: CDR1 SGHRS, CDR2 YFSETQ. The CDR3 is 16 amino acids. This CDR3 reads CASSLGGYTSTDTQYF. The CDR3 DNA reads TGCGCCAGCAGCTTGGGGGGGTATACTAGCACAGATACGCAGTATTTT.

The rearrangement uses TRBV21-1 and TRBJ2-7. TRBV21-1 is given as a pseudogene. The CDR3 sequence is 14 residues long. The DNA of the CDR3 is TGTGCCAGCAGCGCATCCGGGGCATCCTACGAGCAGTACGTC. Amino acids: CASSASGASYEQYV.

The chain has TRBV11-3 and TRBJ2-2, with TRBD1 matching over 10 bases. CDR3 length: 14 amino acids. V lost 5 bases to trimming and J lost 7 bases; unmatched junction nucleotides: 4. Germline V gene data show CDR1 as SGHNT and CDR2 as YENEEA. The DNA of the CDR3 is TGTGCCAGCAGCCCCGGACAGGGGGTCGGGGAGCTGTTTTTT. Amino acid sequence: CASSPGQGVGELFF. Together with reference TRBV11-3 and TRBJ2-2, the CDR3 gives the full variable domain: EAGVVQSPRYKIIEKKQPVAFWCNPISGHNTLYWYLQNLGQGPELLIRYENEEAVDDSQLPKDRFSAERLKGVDSTLKIQPAELGDSAVYLCASSPGQGVGELFFGEGSRLTVL.

The chain combines TRBV7-8 with TRBJ1-3; TRBD1 is a possible D gene (5 bases). In germline, CDR1 is SGHVS, CDR2 FQNEAQ. The length of the CDR3 is 15 residues. Trimming took off 5 bases at V and 4 bases at J, with 15 bases between the two ends. CDR3 coding DNA: TGTGCCAGCAGCATAACAGGTTATTCGGGAAACACCATATATTTT. This gives the protein CASSITGYSGNTIYF.

The chain joins TRBV5-1 to TRBJ1-2; 9 bases line up with TRBD1. CDR1 and CDR2 from the germline V gene are SGHRS and YFSETQ. The CDR3 runs 16 residues. J was trimmed by 2 bases and V by 4 bases; bases with no gene match: 9. CDR3 sequence reads: CASSELPGQGNYGYTF. CDR3 DNA: TGCGCCAGCAGCGAACTGCCGGGACAGGGAAACTATGGCTACACCTTC.

The rearrangement joins TRBV12-5 to TRBJ1-5; D possibly corresponds to TRBD1 (6 bases). The CDR3 consists of 13 residues. V lost 5 bases to trimming and J lost 3 bases, with 8 bases between them. Germline V gene lookup returns CDR1 LGHNT and CDR2 FRNRAP. CDR3 loop: CASGRGINQPQHF. The CDR3 DNA is TGTGCTAGTGGTAGGGGGATCAATCAGCCCCAGCATTTT.

This chain connects TRBV6-1 to TRBJ1-1, with no clear D. CDR3 length: 14 amino acids. Germline V gene lookup returns CDR1 MNHNS and CDR2 SASEGT. V dropped 1 base and J dropped 3 bases, with 9 bases sitting between them. CDR3 loop: CASSEGAGDTEAFF. The CDR3 nucleotides read TGTGCCAGCAGTGAAGGTGCAGGAGACACTGAAGCTTTCTTT.

This chain uses TRBV6-5 with TRBJ1-1, with D unresolved. Looked up from germline, CDR1 is MNHEY and CDR2 is SVGAGI. The CDR3 consists of 13 residues. Trimming pared 3 bases from V and 1 base from J, leaving 6 bases between. The CDR3 here is CASSYWGNTEAFF. Here the CDR3 DNA reads TGTGCCAGCAGTTATTGGGGGAACACTGAAGCTTTCTTT.

Only a few counts were recorded for this clone. V gene TRBV7-3 combines with J gene TRBJ2-4, with D hard to call. Per the germline V gene, CDR1 is SGHTA and CDR2 is FQGTGA. V was clipped by 0 bases and J by 0 bases, with 9 bases between them. This CDR3 has 16 residues. CDR3 DNA sequence: TGTGCCAGCAGCTTAACCGTCCCCGGAGCCAAAAACATTCAGTACTTC. Translated: CASSLTVPGAKNIQYF. The entire variable domain, with the rest obtained from reference TRBV7-3 and TRBJ2-4, is as follows: GAGVSQTPSNKVTEKGKYVELRCDPISGHTALYWYRQSLGQGPEFLIYFQGTGAADDSGLPNDRFFAVRPEGSVSTLKIQRTERGDSAVYLCASSLTVPGAKNIQYFGAGTRLSVL.

The V call is TRBV27, the J call TRBJ2-2; D is ambiguous. V dropped 6 bases and J dropped 7 bases, with 12 bases sitting between them. This CDR3 has 13 residues. From germline, CDR1 is MNHEY and CDR2 SMNVEV (reference sequence). CDR3 coding DNA: TGTGCCAGCAGGGTAGGGATGGGCGGGGAGCTGTTTTTT. It codes for CASRVGMGGELFF.

This chain connects TRBV5-1 to TRBJ1-2; D not certain. Germline assignment: CDR1 SGHRS and CDR2 YFSETQ. The CDR3 spans 14 residues. The germline V and J ends were trimmed by 8 bases and 0 bases, with 14 bases remaining between them. The CDR3, as DNA: TGCGCCAGTCAAACAAGCCCAGCTAACTATGGCTACACCTTC. It encodes CASQTSPANYGYTF. The whole variable domain, filled in from reference TRBV5-1 and TRBJ1-2, reads KAGVTQTPRYLIKTRGQQVTLSCSPISGHRSVSWYQQTPGQGLQFLFEYFSETQRNKGNFPGRFSGRQFSNSRSEMNVSTLELGDSALYLCASQTSPANYGYTFGSGTRLTVV.

In this sample, this clone turned up once. This chain uses TRBV4-1 with TRBJ2-3; D is ambiguous. The germline V gene has CDR1 MGHRA and CDR2 YSYEKL. The CDR3 contains 16 residues. V shed 1 base and J shed 2 bases, with 13 bases lying between them. This CDR3 reads CASSQARVTDTDTQYF. In nucleotides, the CDR3 is TGCGCCAGCAGCCAAGCAAGGGTAACTGACACAGATACGCAGTATTTT.

This clone has only a few counts. V gene TRBV6-6 combines with J gene TRBJ1-6, with D uncertain. Trimming shortened V by 3 bases and J by 7 bases, and 10 bases separated the two germline ends. The CDR3 covers 14 residues. Germline V gives CDR1 MNHNY, CDR2 SVGAGI (reference sequence). CDR3 amino acids: CASSYGPQNSPLHF. CDR3 nucleotides: TGTGCCAGCAGTTATGGGCCCCAGAATTCACCCCTCCACTTT.

By share of the sample, this clone is medium-sized. The rearrangement uses TRBV11-2 and TRBJ2-3, with D maybe TRBD2 (5 bases). The CDR3 runs to 15 residues. The germline V gene encodes CDR1 SGHAT and CDR2 FQNNGV. Trimming pared 3 bases from V and 1 base from J, leaving 11 bases between. This CDR3 is CASSFSRGGTDTQYF. CDR3 bases: TGTGCCAGCAGCTTCTCCCGGGGTGGCACAGATACGCAGTATTTT.

The J gene is TRBJ2-6, the V gene TRBV2, with unresolved D. Germline V CDR1 and CDR2: SNHLY, FYNNEI. V was pared by 7 bases and J by 1 base, with 5 bases between. The CDR3 covers 13 residues. As DNA, the CDR3 is TGTGCCAGCACCATTTCTGGGGCCAACGTCCTGACTTTC. It codes for CASTISGANVLTF.

The chain couples TRBV10-1 to TRBJ2-7; D possibly corresponds to TRBD2 (6 bases). Germline V gene sequence: CDR1 WNHNN, CDR2 SYGVQD (reference sequence). This CDR3 spans 13 amino acids. The V end lost 4 bases, the J end lost 1 base, and 8 bases lay between the germline ends. CDR3 in amino acids: CASSGGGSYEQYF. In DNA form, the CDR3 reads TGCGCCAGCAGTGGGGGAGGTTCCTACGAGCAGTACTTC.